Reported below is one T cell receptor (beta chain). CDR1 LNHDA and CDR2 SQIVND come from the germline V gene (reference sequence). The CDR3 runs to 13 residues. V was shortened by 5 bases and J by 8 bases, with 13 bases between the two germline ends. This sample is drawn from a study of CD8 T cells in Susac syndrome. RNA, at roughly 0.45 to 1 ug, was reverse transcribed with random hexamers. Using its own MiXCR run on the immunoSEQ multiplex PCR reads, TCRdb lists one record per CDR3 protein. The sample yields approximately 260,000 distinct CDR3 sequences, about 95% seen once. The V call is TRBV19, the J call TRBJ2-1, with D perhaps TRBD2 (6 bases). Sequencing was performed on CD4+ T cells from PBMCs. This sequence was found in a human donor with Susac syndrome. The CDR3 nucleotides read TGTGCCAGTAGTTTCCGGGACTCCCATGAGCAGTTCTTC. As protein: CASSFRDSHEQFF.